This T cell receptor (beta chain) was documented in a study of tumor-infiltrating lymphocytes in glioblastoma multiforme. The CDR3 consists of 16 residues. Germline V gene lookup returns CDR1 SQVTM and CDR2 ANQGSEA. Trimming shortened V by 5 bases and J by 8 bases, and 25 bases separated the two germline ends. TCRB libraries came from RNA via three nested multiplex PCR rounds. Via MiXCR, TCRdb re-called the multiplex PCR reads, giving one row per CDR3 protein. The top ten hold about 54% of the sample, which has 7,500 to 10,000 distinct CDR3 sequences, 67% seen once. The receptor was derived from a male donor with glioblastoma. Specimen: brain tumor tissue. The chain couples TRBV29-1 to TRBJ2-1; D may be TRBD1 (6 bases). The CDR3 DNA reads as TGCAGCGTTTCCCAGGGATGGGGGCTCGACAAGGATGAGCAGTTCTTC. Its protein is CSVSQGWGLDKDEQFF.